The clone carrying this TCR beta chain was picked up a small number of times. The data were obtained in a study of T cell changes during pregnancy in multiple sclerosis. Sequencing was performed with immunoSEQ multiplex PCR; in TCRdb, only in-frame clones are kept and a portion is missing. The sample has about 66,000 clones; about 91% are singletons. The sequence was obtained from a female donor with multiple sclerosis, enrolled in a pregnancy study. Sequences were derived from CD8+ T cells from peripheral blood mononuclear cells, sampled before pregnancy.

The CDR3 here is CAWKGATSTDTQYF. CDR3 coding DNA: TGTGCGTGGAAGGGGGCGACGAGCACAGATACGCAGTATTTT. The chain links TRBV7-9 to TRBJ2-3; TRBD1 matches at 7 bases. CDR1 and CDR2 (germline): SEHNR, FQNEAQ (reference sequence). This CDR3 has 14 residues.